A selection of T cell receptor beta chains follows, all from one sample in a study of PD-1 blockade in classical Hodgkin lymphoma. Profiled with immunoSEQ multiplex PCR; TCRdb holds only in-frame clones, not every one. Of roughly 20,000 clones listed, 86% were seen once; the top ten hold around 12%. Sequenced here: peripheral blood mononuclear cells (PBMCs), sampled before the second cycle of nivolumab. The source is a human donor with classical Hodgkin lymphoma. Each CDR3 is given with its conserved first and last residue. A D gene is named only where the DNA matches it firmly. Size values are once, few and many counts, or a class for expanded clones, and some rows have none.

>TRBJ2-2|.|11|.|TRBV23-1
TGCGCCAGCAGTCCCGCCGGGGAGCTGTTTTTT
CASSPAGELFF
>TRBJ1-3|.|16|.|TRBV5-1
TGCGCCAGCAGCTTGGGTCGGGGGAACATTGGAAACACCATATATTTT
CASSLGRGNIGNTIYF
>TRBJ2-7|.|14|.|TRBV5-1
TGCGCCAGCAGCTTTGCCGGGGCAGGGGACGAGCAGTACTTC
CASSFAGAGDEQYF
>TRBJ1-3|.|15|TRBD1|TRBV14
TGTGCCAGCAGCCAGACAGGGATCTCTGGAAACACCATATATTTT
CASSQTGISGNTIYF
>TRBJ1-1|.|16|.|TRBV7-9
TGTGCCAGCAGCTCAAGCCTCTGGTATGAGAACACTGAAGCTTTCTTT
CASSSSLWYENTEAFF
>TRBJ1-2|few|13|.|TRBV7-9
TGTGCCAGCAGCCTCGTAGCTAACTATGGCTACACCTTC
CASSLVANYGYTF
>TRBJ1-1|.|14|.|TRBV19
TGTGCCAGTAGTATATGGGGGTTGAACACTGAAGCTTTCTTT
CASSIWGLNTEAFF
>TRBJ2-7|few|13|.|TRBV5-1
TGCGCCAGCAGCTTGGCGGACGGGTACGAGCAGTACTTC
CASSLADGYEQYF
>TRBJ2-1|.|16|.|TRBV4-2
TGTGCCAGCAGCCAAGATCTGGGGGGCCCCTACAATGAGCAGTTCTTC
CASSQDLGGPYNEQFF
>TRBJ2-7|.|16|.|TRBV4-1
TGCGCCAGCAGCCAAGAGGGGCAGGGGACTACCTACGAGCAGTACTTC
CASSQEGQGTTYEQYF
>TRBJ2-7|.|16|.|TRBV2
TGTGCCAGCAGGAACAACCTCCAAAGGAGTACGGGCGAGCAGTACTTC
CASRNNLQRSTGEQYF
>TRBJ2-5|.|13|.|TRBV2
TGTGCCAGCACCGTCAGGGGCCCGGAGACCCAGTACTTC
CASTVRGPETQYF
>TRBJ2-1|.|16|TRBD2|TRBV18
TGTGCCAGCTCACCACCTACTAGCGGGGGAAACAATGAGCAGTTCTTC
CASSPPTSGGNNEQFF
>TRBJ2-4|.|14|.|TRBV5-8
TGTGCCAGCAGCTTGGGAGTAGCTGGGAACATTCAGTACTTC
CASSLGVAGNIQYF
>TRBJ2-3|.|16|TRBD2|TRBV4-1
TGCGCCAGCAGCCAGACTAGCGGGGGGCGCACAGATACGCAGTATTTT
CASSQTSGGRTDTQYF
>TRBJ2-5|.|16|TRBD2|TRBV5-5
TGTGCCAGCAGCTTGGTCCCAGCGGGGGGTGGAGAGACCCAGTACTTC
CASSLVPAGGGETQYF
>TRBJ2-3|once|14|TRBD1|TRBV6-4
TGTGCCAGCAGTGACGGACAGGGGGCAGATACGCAGTATTTT
CASSDGQGADTQYF
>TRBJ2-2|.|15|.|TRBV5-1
TGCGCCAGCAGCTTGGATCCCGCTGGGGCCGGGGAGCTGTTTTTT
CASSLDPAGAGELFF
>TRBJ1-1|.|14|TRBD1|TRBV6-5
TGTGCCAGCTACCCAGGGGGTAGGGGCACTGAAGCTTTCTTT
CASYPGGRGTEAFF
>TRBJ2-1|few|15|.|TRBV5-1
TGCGCCAGCGGGCCCGGGGCCGTTGAGGGCAATGAGCAGTTCTTC
CASGPGAVEGNEQFF
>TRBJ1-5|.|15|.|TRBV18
TGTGCCAGCTCCTTCGGGGGGGCAGGCAATCAGCCCCAGCATTTT
CASSFGGAGNQPQHF
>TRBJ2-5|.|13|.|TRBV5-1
TGCGCCAGCACAACGGGGGTGGGAGAGACCCAGTACTTC
CASTTGVGETQYF
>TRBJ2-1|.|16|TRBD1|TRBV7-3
TGTGCCAGCAGCTTCGTCGGACAGGCTAACTACAATGAGCAGTTCTTC
CASSFVGQANYNEQFF
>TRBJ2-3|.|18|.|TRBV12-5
TGTGCTAGTGGTTTGGGACCCCCAGGCAGGGCAAACACAGATACGCAGTATTTT
CASGLGPPGRANTDTQYF
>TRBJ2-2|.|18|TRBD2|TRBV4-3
TGCGCCAGCAGCCAACTGAAACTAGCGGGGCGGAACACCGGGGAGCTGTTTTTT
CASSQLKLAGRNTGELFF
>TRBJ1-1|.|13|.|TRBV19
TGTGCCAGTAGTTGGTCGGAGAACACTGAAGCTTTCTTT
CASSWSENTEAFF
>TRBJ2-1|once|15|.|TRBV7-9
TGTGCCAGCAGCTTAGAGGGGTCGTCCTACAATGAGCAGTTCTTC
CASSLEGSSYNEQFF
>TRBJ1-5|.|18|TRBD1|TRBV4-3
TGCGCCAGCAGCCAAGACGTCCCCGGGACAGGGAACAATCAGCCCCAGCATTTT
CASSQDVPGTGNNQPQHF
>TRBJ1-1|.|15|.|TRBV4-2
TGTGCCAGCAGCCAAGATCGCACAGCTAATACTGAAGCTTTCTTT
CASSQDRTANTEAFF
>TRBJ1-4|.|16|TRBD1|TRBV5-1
TGCGCCAGCAGCGAGGGACAGGGGAGTTCTAATGAAAAACTGTTTTTT
CASSEGQGSSNEKLFF
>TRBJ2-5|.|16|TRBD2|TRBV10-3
TGTGCCATCAGTGACGGACTAGCGGGGGATTTTCAGACCCAGTACTTC
CAISDGLAGDFQTQYF
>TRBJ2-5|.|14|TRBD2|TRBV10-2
TGCGCCAGCACAACTCTAGCGGGGGTAGAGACCCAGTACTTC
CASTTLAGVETQYF
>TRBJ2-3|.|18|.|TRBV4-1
TGCGCCAGCAGCCAAGATTCGCGGTCCACGACCTACACAGATACGCAGTATTTT
CASSQDSRSTTYTDTQYF
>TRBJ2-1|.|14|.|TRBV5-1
TGCGCCAGCAGCTTGCAGGGAGACTACAATGAGCAGTTCTTC
CASSLQGDYNEQFF
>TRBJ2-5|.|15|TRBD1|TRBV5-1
TGCGCCAGCAGCCTAACCGGGACAGGGTACGAGACCCAGTACTTC
CASSLTGTGYETQYF
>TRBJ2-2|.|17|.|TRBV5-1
TGCGCCAGCAGCTCCGAACTCGGGGCCAGCGCAGGCGGGGAGCTGTTTTTT
CASSSELGASAGGELFF
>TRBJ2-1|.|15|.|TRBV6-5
TGTGCCAGCAGTTCCCGGAAGGACGCCTACAATGAGCAGTTCTTC
CASSSRKDAYNEQFF
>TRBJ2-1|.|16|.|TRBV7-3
TGTGCCAGCAGCTTAACCACAGACCTTTTCGGGAGTGAGCAGTTCTTC
CASSLTTDLFGSEQFF
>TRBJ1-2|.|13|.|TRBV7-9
TGTGCCAGCAGCAATCAAGTCAGCTATGGCTACACCTTC
CASSNQVSYGYTF
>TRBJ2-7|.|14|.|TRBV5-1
TGCGCCAGCAGCCCCATCAGTGGGCCCTACGAGCAGTACTTC
CASSPISGPYEQYF
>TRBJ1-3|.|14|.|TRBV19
TGTGCCAGTTCGGATGGGGGCCCTGGAAACACCATATATTTT
CASSDGGPGNTIYF
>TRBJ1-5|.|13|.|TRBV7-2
TGTGCCAGCAGCTTTGGAGGGGGTCAGCCCCAGCATTTT
CASSFGGGQPQHF
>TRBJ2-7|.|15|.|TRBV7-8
TGTGCCAGCAGCTTAATCCCTTTCGGAACCTACGAGCAGTACTTC
CASSLIPFGTYEQYF
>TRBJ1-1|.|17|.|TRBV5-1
TGCGCCAGCAAGCGTTATCCGATGGGACAACTGGGGACTGAAGCTTTCTTT
CASKRYPMGQLGTEAFF
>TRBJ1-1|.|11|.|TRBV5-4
TGTGCCAGCAGCCTAGCCTCTGAAGCTTTCTTT
CASSLASEAFF
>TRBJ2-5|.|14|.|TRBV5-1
TGCGCCAGCAGCTTGGAGGGACCCCAAGAGACCCAGTACTTC
CASSLEGPQETQYF
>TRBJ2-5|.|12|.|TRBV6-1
TGTGCCAGCAAGGGGAGTCAAGAGACCCAGTACTTC
CASKGSQETQYF
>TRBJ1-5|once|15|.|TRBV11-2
TGTGCCAGCAGCTTAGATGGACAGATGAATCAGCCCCAGCATTTT
CASSLDGQMNQPQHF
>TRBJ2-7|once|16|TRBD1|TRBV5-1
TGCGCCAGCAGCGGTGGCGAACAGGGGGCTTGGGACGAGCAGTACTTC
CASSGGEQGAWDEQYF
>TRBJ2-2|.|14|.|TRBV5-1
TGCGCCAGCAGCCCCCAGGGGGGAGTCGGGGAGCTGTTTTTT
CASSPQGGVGELFF
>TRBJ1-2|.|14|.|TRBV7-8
TGTGCCAGCAGCTTTGTACCAGCTAACTATGGCTACACCTTC
CASSFVPANYGYTF